The 32 T cell receptor beta chains in this list originate from one sample, sequenced in a study of CD8+CD57+ T cells in acquired aplastic anemia. Genomic DNA, the template, was used for profiling of the TCR beta VDJ and CDR3. TCRdb passed the reads through MiXCR, listing each CDR3 protein once. This sample carries about 190,000 distinct CDR3 sequences, around 59% of them seen once, and the ten largest clones take approximately 15%. Sequencing used sorted CD4+, CD8+, or CD8+CD57+ T cells (not recorded which) from PBMCs. The receptors were sampled from a human donor in good health, serving as a control.

Comments on this clonotype: This may stem from a read error, because a much larger clone lies one nucleotide away. This rearrangement joins TRBV11-2 to TRBJ2-2; D unresolved. From germline, CDR1 is SGHAT and CDR2 FQNNGV. The ends were cut back, 4 bases at V and 0 bases at J, with 9 bases in the middle. This CDR3 comprises 15 residues. The CDR3 nucleotides read TGTGCCAGCAGCTCATGGGCAGCGAACACCGGGGAGCTGTTTTTT. Translation gives CASSSWAANTGELFF. The whole variable domain, filled in from reference TRBV11-2 and TRBJ2-2, reads EAGVAQSPRYKIIEKRQSVAFWCNPISGHATLYWYQQILGQGPKLLIQFQNNGVVDDSQLPKDRFSAERLKGVDSTLKIQPAKLEDSAVYLCASSSWAANTGELFFGEGSRLTVL.

This clonotype was seen many times. V usage is TRBV24-1 and J usage is TRBJ2-1; D gene uncertain. V was trimmed by 7 bases and J by 8 bases, leaving 11 bases between them. The CDR3 covers 12 residues. Looked up from germline, CDR1 is KGHDR and CDR2 is SFDVKD. DNA for the CDR3: TGTGCCACCAGAGGATGGACGGATGAGCAGTTCTTC. Amino acids: CATRGWTDEQFF.

The chain joins TRBV2 to TRBJ2-7, with TRBD1 as a possible D gene (5 bases). This CDR3 region has 16 residues. Per germline, CDR1 SNHLY and CDR2 FYNNEI. With 0 bases removed from V and 0 bases from J, the gap between germline ends came to 12 bases. The CDR3 loop is CASSEALYDSSYEQYF. DNA of the CDR3: TGTGCCAGCAGTGAAGCGCTTTATGACAGCTCCTACGAGCAGTACTTC.

About this clonotype itself: Mismatch with germline at one junction end may stem from a read error. The chain combines TRBV7-2 with TRBJ1-2; possibly TRBD1 for D (6 bases). The CDR3 length is 13 residues. Germline V gene sequence: CDR1 SGHTA, CDR2 FQGNSA. CDR3 DNA sequence: TGCGCCGGCAGCCCTGGACAGAACTATGGCTACACCTTC. Its translation: CAGSPGQNYGYTF.

V gene TRBV7-9 combines with J gene TRBJ2-7; TRBD2 matches 10 bases. The CDR3 covers 13 residues. The J segment lost 9 bases and the V segment lost 5 bases, leaving 7 bases of the junction unmatched. The V gene's germline CDR1 is SEHNR and CDR2 FQNEAQ (reference sequence). This chain's CDR3 is CASSPGTSERQYF. CDR3 bases: TGTGCCAGCAGCCCCGGGACTAGCGAGCGGCAGTACTTC.

The chain has TRBV2 and TRBJ2-5; 9 nucleotides line up with TRBD1. Germline loops: CDR1 SNHLY, CDR2 FYNNEI. The CDR3 spans 14 residues. Trimming at V came to 7 bases and at J to 4 bases, leaving 7 bases not matched to a gene. CDR3 region: CASNPQGARETQYF. CDR3 DNA sequence: TGTGCCAGCAACCCACAGGGGGCAAGAGAGACCCAGTACTTC. The entire variable domain, with the rest obtained from reference TRBV2 and TRBJ2-5, is as follows: EPEVTQTPSHQVTQMGQEVILRCVPISNHLYFYWYRQILGQKVEFLVSFYNNEISEKSEIFDDQFSVERPDGSNFTLKIRSTKLEDSAMYFCASNPQGARETQYFGPGTRLLVL.

This clonotype was counted once. It is unclear where the CDR3 begins or ends on the DNA, so no DNA is shown, and the CDR3 is as TCRdb lists it. The rearrangement uses TRBV7-2 and TRBJ2-7; the table's D gene call, TRBD1, was not cross checked with the DNA. CDR1 and CDR2 (germline): SGHTA, FQGNSA. The CDR3 is 18 residues long, ends included. CDR3 residues: CASSFYICSHRGVGEQYF.

The chain recombines TRBV5-1 with TRBJ2-7; 7 bases agree with TRBD2. Germline lookup yields CDR1 SGHRS and CDR2 YFSETQ. The length of the CDR3 is 14 residues. With V trimmed by 4 bases and J by 2 bases, 6 bases remained unmatched. CDR3 DNA sequence: TGCGCCAGCAGCGGGAGGGATGGGACCTACGAGCAGTACTTC. Its translation is CASSGRDGTYEQYF.

The rearrangement links TRBV20-1 to TRBJ2-1; D is undetermined. With 3 bases removed from V and 12 bases from J, the gap between germline ends came to 18 bases. Germline V gene lookup returns CDR1 DFQATT and CDR2 SNEGSKA (reference sequence). The CDR3 is made up of 13 amino acids. The CDR3 sequence: CSARWARTDTQFF. The CDR3 region has the DNA TGCAGTGCTAGGTGGGCCCGCACAGATACGCAGTTCTTC.

The chain couples TRBV9 to TRBJ1-1; TRBD1 might be the D (5 bases). Trimming took 4 bases from V and 3 from J, leaving 16 bases between them. Per the germline V gene, CDR1 is SGDLS and CDR2 is YYNGEE. There are 15 residues in the CDR3. This CDR3 reads CASSLVAGTDTEAFF. For the CDR3, the DNA is TGTGCCAGCAGCTTAGTGGCGGGGACGGACACTGAAGCTTTCTTT.

The J gene is TRBJ1-2, the V gene TRBV9; tentatively, D is TRBD1 (6 bases). CDR3 size: 22 residues. V lost 2 bases and J lost 6, with 38 bases in between. Germline-derived CDR1 and CDR2 are SGDLS and YYNGEE. The CDR3 loop is CASSVPGLVGRIGGQQVNGYTF. Here the CDR3 DNA reads TGTGCCAGCAGCGTTCCAGGTTTAGTGGGTCGCATCGGGGGGCAACAGGTAAATGGCTACACCTTC.

As regards this clonotype: This is likely a read error, given that the CDR3 carries no conserved phenylalanine or tryptophan at its end. This chain joins TRBV10-2 and TRBJ1-2; 10 bases map to TRBD1. The CDR3 has 15 amino acids. Trimming cost V 7 bases and J 7 bases; bases outside gene matches: 12. Germline CDR1 is WSHSY and CDR2 is SAAADI. The CDR3: CASNAGTGVAGGYTS. The CDR3 bases are TGCGCCAGCAACGCCGGGACAGGGGTCGCGGGTGGCTACACCTCC.

As to this clonotype: Sequence at one end of the junction differs from germline and may be a read error. The chain recombines TRBV2 with TRBJ1-2, with D unresolved. CDR3 length: 12 amino acids. CDR1 and CDR2 from the germline V gene are SNHLY and FYNNEI. CDR3 sequence: CASSDLYRDWVF. The CDR3 DNA reads TGTGCCAGCAGTGATCTTTATAGAGATTGGGTCTTC.

J is TRBJ2-5 and V is TRBV10-3; D might be TRBD1 (7 bases). Trimming pared 3 bases from V and 7 bases from J, leaving 15 bases between. The CDR3 sequence is 14 residues long. Germline CDR1 is ENHRY and CDR2 is SYGVKD. The CDR3 DNA sequence: TGTGCCATCAGTGACCCCGCAGGGGGAGGGACCCAGTACTTC. It is translated as CAISDPAGGGTQYF.

The genes are TRBV24-1 and TRBJ1-5; 12 bases match TRBD1. The germline CDR1 and CDR2 sequences are KGHDR and SFDVKD. The CDR3 has 20 residues. The ends lost 11 bases at V and 0 bases at J; junction bases unmatched: 19. CDR3 DNA: TGTGCCATCGAGTCCGCGGTTCCGGGACAGGGGGCGAATAGCAATCAGCCCCAGCATTTT. Amino acids: CAIESAVPGQGANSNQPQHF.

V and J are TRBV10-3 and TRBJ2-5; TRBD2 agrees at 7 bases. This CDR3 has 15 residues. Germline CDR1 and CDR2: ENHRY and SYGVKD. J was trimmed by 5 bases and V by 3 bases; bases with no gene match: 9. The DNA of the CDR3 is TGTGCCATCAGTGACCGACTAGCTATAGGGGAGACCCAGTACTTC. It codes for CAISDRLAIGETQYF.

The V gene is TRBV2, the J gene TRBJ1-4; D gene ambiguous. V was clipped by 1 base and J by 4 bases, with 10 bases between them. Germline loops: CDR1 SNHLY, CDR2 FYNNEI. The CDR3 has 15 amino acids. CDR3 sequence (DNA): TGTGCCAGCAGTGAAGATCGGCTTCGTAATGAAAAACTGTTTTTT. It encodes CASSEDRLRNEKLFF.

This clonotype was seen at least ten times. This chain joins TRBV6-4 and TRBJ1-1; TRBD1 is a possible D gene (5 bases). The CDR3 totals 13 residues. The V end lost 4 bases, the J end lost 4 bases, and 10 bases lay between the germline ends. The V gene's germline CDR1 is MRHNA and CDR2 SNTAGT. The CDR3 bases are TGTGCCAGCAGTGTCCAGGGCGGCACTGAAGCTTTCTTT. Amino acids: CASSVQGGTEAFF.

This clonotype occurred many times. This chain links TRBV6-5 with TRBJ1-1; 8 bases agree with TRBD1. CDR3 size: 14 residues. With 6 bases clipped from V and 3 bases from J, the junction kept 6 bases outside the gene matches. Germline CDR1 MNHEY, CDR2 SVGAGI. CDR3: CASRDRQGHTEAFF. The CDR3 DNA sequence: TGTGCCAGCAGAGATCGACAGGGGCACACTGAAGCTTTCTTT.

This chain uses TRBV7-9 with TRBJ2-5; TRBD1 matches 7 bases. The V gene's germline CDR1 is SEHNR and CDR2 FQNEAQ (reference sequence). V trimming: 3 bases; J trimming: 4 bases; junction bases outside the gene matches: 2. The CDR3 loop spans 13 amino acids. Here the CDR3 reads CASSLYRGETQYF. CDR3 coding DNA: TGTGCCAGCAGCTTGTACAGGGGAGAGACCCAGTACTTC.

This chain links TRBV5-4 with TRBJ2-1, with 8 bases identical to TRBD2. Germline V gene lookup returns CDR1 SGHNT and CDR2 YYREEE (reference sequence). Trimming at V came to 3 bases and at J to 9 bases, leaving 11 bases not matched to a gene. The CDR3 runs 15 residues. CDR3 protein: CASSWTSRTWGEQFF. In nucleotides, the CDR3 is TGTGCCAGCAGCTGGACTAGCCGGACATGGGGTGAGCAGTTCTTC.

This clonotype came up many times. V usage is TRBV19 and J usage is TRBJ1-5; TRBD1 matches 9 bases. The CDR3 is 15 amino acids. Germline loops: CDR1 LNHDA, CDR2 SQIVND (reference sequence). V was clipped by 7 bases and J by 3 bases; unmatched bases: 7. The CDR3 bases are TGTGCCAGTACCACTAGACAGGGGGTCAATCAGCCCCAGCATTTT. This sequence encodes CASTTRQGVNQPQHF.

This clonotype has only a few counts. The chain has TRBV7-9 and TRBJ2-7, with a tentative D call TRBD2 (6 bases). V was cut by 3 bases and J by 6 bases, with 12 bases left in between. Germline values: CDR1 SEHNR, CDR2 FQNEAQ (reference sequence). CDR3 length: 13 amino acids. The CDR3 DNA reads as TGTGCCAGCAGCTTTTCAGGAGGGACCGAGCAGTACTTC. Encoded protein: CASSFSGGTEQYF.

This clonotype was detected ten times or more. This chain uses TRBV5-8 with TRBJ2-7; 8 nucleotides line up with TRBD2. Per germline, CDR1 SGHTS and CDR2 YDEGEE. Trimming took 3 bases from V and 3 from J; bases not matched to a gene: 11. This CDR3 contains 16 residues. CDR3 in amino acids: CASSSLAGGADYEQYF. Written as DNA, the CDR3 is TGTGCCAGCAGCTCACTGGCGGGGGGCGCCGACTACGAGCAGTACTTC.

The CDR3 DNA reads as TGTGCCAGCAGCTCCCCGCGGGGGAAGGGAGAGACCCAGTACTTC. This encodes CASSSPRGKGETQYF. This chain links TRBV7-9 with TRBJ2-5; 7 positions agree with TRBD2. The J segment lost 4 bases and the V segment lost 4 bases, leaving 9 bases of the junction unmatched. CDR1 is SEHNR, CDR2 FQNEAQ, per germline (reference sequence). This CDR3 comprises 15 residues.

This clonotype was observed a handful of times. A much larger clonotype is one base distant, so this may be a read error. The chain couples TRBV6-2 or TRBV6-3 to TRBJ2-7, with TRBD1 as a possible D gene (5 bases). Trimming took off 5 bases at V and 2 bases at J, with 13 bases between the two ends. CDR1 and CDR2 (germline): MNHEY, SVGEGT. This CDR3 is 14 amino acids long. The chain's CDR3 is CASSESGNPYEQYF. Here the CDR3 DNA reads TGTGCCAGCAGTGAATCAGGGAATCCCTACGAGCAGTACTTC.

This sequence joins TRBV20-1 and TRBJ2-2; 11 nucleotides match TRBD1. The V gene's germline CDR1 is DFQATT and CDR2 SNEGSKA (reference sequence). This CDR3 spans 14 amino acids. V dropped 3 bases and J dropped 5; count of bases not matched to a gene: 2. The CDR3 here is CSARGTGGTGELFF. In DNA form, the CDR3 reads TGCAGTGCTAGGGGGACAGGGGGAACCGGGGAGCTGTTTTTT.

This clonotype has a count of ten or more. The genes are TRBV25-1 and TRBJ2-3; 8 nucleotides agree with TRBD1. V lost 1 base and J lost 5; bases outside the gene matches: 8. This CDR3 spans 16 amino acids. CDR1 is MGHDK and CDR2 is SYGVNS in the germline V gene. The CDR3 loop reads CASSEFGRGLGDTQYF. In nucleotides, the CDR3 is TGTGCCAGCAGTGAATTTGGCAGGGGGCTAGGAGATACGCAGTATTTT.

This clonotype was seen at least ten times. The chain uses TRBV20-1 and TRBJ2-1, with 9 bases matching TRBD2. Germline V gene lookup returns CDR1 DFQATT and CDR2 SNEGSKA (reference sequence). The CDR3 length is 13 residues. V lost 7 bases, J lost 4 bases, and 5 bases stayed unmatched. This CDR3 is CSGQRGVYNEQFF. The CDR3 DNA follows: TGCAGTGGTCAGCGGGGGGTTTACAATGAGCAGTTCTTC.

The chain combines TRBV29-1 with TRBJ1-5; perhaps TRBD1 as D (5 bases). CDR1 SQVTM and CDR2 ANQGSEA come from the germline V gene. This CDR3 is 13 amino acids long. The V end was cut by 1 base, the J end by 9 bases, with 13 bases between. This chain's CDR3 is CSVEGEGSGPQHF. In DNA form, the CDR3 reads TGCAGCGTTGAAGGAGAGGGGTCGGGGCCCCAGCATTTT.

Note on this clonotype: Because it lacks the conserved phenylalanine or tryptophan at the end, this CDR3 is likely a read error. The V gene is TRBV29-1, the J gene TRBJ2-7; D could derive from TRBD1 or TRBD2 (5 bases each). This CDR3 is 15 amino acids long. V lost 3 bases, J lost 6 bases, and 21 bases lay in between. Per germline, CDR1 SQVTM and CDR2 ANQGSEA. The CDR3 region has the DNA TGCAGCGTTGATCTCGGGGCAGGGTTGGCCTGCGAGCAGTACCTC. This gives the protein CSVDLGAGLACEQYL.

V is TRBV29-1 and J is TRBJ1-2, with a tentative D call TRBD1 (5 bases). CDR1 is SQVTM and CDR2 is ANQGSEA in the germline V gene. This CDR3 contains 15 residues. Trimming left V 3 bases short and J 6 bases short, with 20 bases between. CDR3 residues: CSVELWGRRIDGYTF. CDR3 coding DNA: TGCAGCGTTGAGCTTTGGGGACGGAGAATCGATGGCTACACCTTC.